The 18 T cell receptor beta chains given below trace back to one sample, sequenced in a study of blood T cell repertoires in COVID-19. Assay: immunoSEQ multiplex PCR; the TCRdb copy retains only in-frame clones and omits some. The sample has 300,000 to 400,000 clones; under 90% are singletons. The sample consisted of PBMCs or T cells enriched from blood (not recorded which). These receptors came from a man aged 55 to 69 who had recovered from COVID-19.

This clone was seen once. The chain is built from TRBV6-5 and TRBJ2-1; TRBD1 matches 7 bases. CDR1 MNHEY and CDR2 SVGAGI come from the germline V gene. This CDR3 is built from 14 residues. The trim removed 5 bases at V and 6 bases at J, leaving 7 bases unmatched. Here the CDR3 DNA reads TGTGCCAGCAGTAAGGGGGACAGCGTCAATGAGCAGTTCTTC. Translation: CASSKGDSVNEQFF.

The chain uses TRBV10-2 and TRBJ2-1; 10 positions agree with TRBD2. Germline V lookup: CDR1 WSHSY, CDR2 SAAADI. The CDR3 has 17 amino acids. V shed 7 bases, J shed 9 bases, and the junction held 18 bases outside the gene matches. The CDR3 DNA sequence: TGCGCCAGCAAAGAGCAATCAGGGCTAGCGGGAGATATTGAGCAGTTCTTC. Protein: CASKEQSGLAGDIEQFF.

The chain uses TRBV7-9 and TRBJ2-7; 10 bases align to TRBD1. CDR3 length: 15 amino acids. Per the germline V gene, CDR1 is SEHNR and CDR2 is FQNEAQ (reference sequence). V trimming: 0 bases; J trimming: 5 bases; junction bases outside the gene matches: 4. Here the CDR3 DNA reads TGTGCCAGCAGCTTAGCGGGGACAGGGGAAGACGAGCAGTACTTC. It is translated as CASSLAGTGEDEQYF. Using reference TRBV7-9 and TRBJ2-7 for the parts outside the CDR3, the full variable domain is DTGVSQNPRHKITKRGQNVTFRCDPISEHNRLYWYRQTLGQGPEFLTYFQNEAQLEKSRLLSDRFSAERPKGSFSTLEIQRTEQGDSAMYLCASSLAGTGEDEQYFGPGTRLTVT.

CDR3 sequence: CASSSSVTWTASYGYTF. The DNA for the CDR3 is TGTGCCAGCAGCAGTTCTGTGACCTGGACAGCTTCCTATGGCTACACCTTC. The chain is built from TRBV7-9 and TRBJ1-2, with D maybe TRBD1 (6 bases). V was cut by 5 bases and J by 4 bases, with 23 bases left in between. The CDR3 sequence is 17 residues long. From germline, CDR1 is SEHNR and CDR2 FQNEAQ (reference sequence).

J is TRBJ1-5 and V is TRBV19; no clear D gene. V was cut by 7 bases and J by 0 bases, with 7 bases left in between. Germline CDR1 is LNHDA and CDR2 is SQIVND (reference sequence). The CDR3 is made up of 13 amino acids. CDR3 bases: TGTGCCAGTACAGTGTCTAGCAATCAGCCCCAGCATTTT. Translated: CASTVSSNQPQHF.

V and J are TRBV27 and TRBJ2-5; 7 bases are shared with TRBD2. From germline, CDR1 is MNHEY and CDR2 SMNVEV (reference sequence). CDR3 size: 16 residues. Germline trimming cut 6 bases from V and 4 bases from J; bases unmatched to any gene: 14. The CDR3 DNA follows: TGTGCCAGCAGCAACCTGGCCGGGAGGTCGGGAGAGACCCAGTACTTC. Translated, it gives CASSNLAGRSGETQYF.

The V and J genes are TRBV5-1 and TRBJ2-1; a possible D gene is TRBD1 (6 bases). CDR3 length: 14 residues. V lost 4 bases and J lost 5, with 13 bases in between. From germline, CDR1 is SGHRS and CDR2 YFSETQ. The chain's CDR3 is CASSVQGPDNEQFF. The DNA of the CDR3 is TGCGCCAGCAGCGTACAGGGTCCGGACAATGAGCAGTTCTTC.

The chain employs TRBV6-5 and TRBJ1-4; 7 bases align to TRBD1. Germline V gene data show CDR1 as MNHEY and CDR2 as SVGAGI. The V gene end was trimmed by 6 bases and the J gene end by 5 bases; junction bases not matched to a gene: 9. The CDR3 is 15 residues long. CDR3 in amino acids: CASSAQTGPNEKLFF. CDR3 DNA sequence: TGTGCCAGCAGCGCGCAGACAGGGCCAAATGAAAAACTGTTTTTT.

The chain employs TRBV28 and TRBJ2-6, with a possible D match to TRBD1 (5 bases). The CDR3 spans 14 residues. Germline V gives CDR1 MDHEN, CDR2 SYDVKM. The V end was cut by 6 bases, the J end by 6 bases, with 12 bases between. CDR3 in DNA: TGTGCCAGCAGAACCCAGGGCCAGGCCAACGTCCTGACTTTC. It codes for CASRTQGQANVLTF.

This sequence joins TRBV5-1 and TRBJ2-3; 9 positions agree with TRBD1. This CDR3 contains 15 residues. CDR1 and CDR2 from the germline V gene are SGHRS and YFSETQ. Trimming removed 4 bases from V and 1 base from J; junction bases left unmatched: 4. CDR3: CASSSRDRGTDTQYF. CDR3 sequence (DNA): TGCGCCAGCAGCAGCCGGGACAGGGGCACAGATACGCAGTATTTT.

The rearrangement links TRBV15 to TRBJ1-5; tentatively, D is TRBD1 (5 bases). This CDR3 is 14 amino acids long. V lost 1 base and J 5 bases, leaving 9 bases between the germline ends. The germline V gene has CDR1 LNHNV and CDR2 YYDKDF (reference sequence). This CDR3 is CATSRAGVDQPQHF. In nucleotides, the CDR3 is TGTGCCACCAGCAGAGCGGGGGTAGATCAGCCCCAGCATTTT.

On this clone itself: At one of its ends the junction is not consistent with the germline gene, which may arise from a read error. The gene calls are TRBV28 and TRBJ2-7, with 14 bases that match TRBD2. The CDR3 is 15 residues long. Per the germline V gene, CDR1 is MDHEN and CDR2 is SYDVKM. The CDR3 loop is CASSPGLAGAYAQYF. The CDR3 bases are TGTGCCAGCAGTCCGGGACTAGCGGGGGCTTACGCGCAGTACTTC.

The genes are TRBV9 and TRBJ2-1, with 9 bases identical to TRBD1. Germline V lookup: CDR1 SGDLS, CDR2 YYNGEE. V lost 3 bases and J lost 8; bases outside the gene matches: 15. The CDR3 sequence is 17 residues long. CDR3: CASSAHYTGGGLDEQFF. The CDR3 DNA reads as TGTGCCAGCAGCGCACATTATACAGGGGGCGGATTAGATGAGCAGTTCTTC.

Only a few counts were recorded for this clone. For the CDR3, the DNA is TGTGCCAGCAGCTTTCGACAGGGCCAGGGTCAGCCCCAGCATTTT. As protein: CASSFRQGQGQPQHF. The chain recombines TRBV7-2 with TRBJ1-5; 7 positions match TRBD1. The CDR3 is 15 residues long. Germline assignment: CDR1 SGHTA and CDR2 FQGNSA. With V trimmed by 3 bases and J by 6 bases, 8 bases remained unmatched.

The gene calls are TRBV5-1 and TRBJ2-2; weak D call: TRBD1 (6 bases). Looked up from germline, CDR1 is SGHRS and CDR2 is YFSETQ. The V end was cut by 1 base, the J end by 2 bases, with 12 bases between. The CDR3 consists of 16 residues. CDR3 amino acids: CASSLSTGLNTGELFF. The DNA for the CDR3 is TGCGCCAGCAGCTTGTCCACAGGGCTTAACACCGGGGAGCTGTTTTTT.

This rearrangement joins TRBV6-1 to TRBJ1-2; TRBD1 aligns across 8 bases. Trimming at V came to 2 bases and at J to 6 bases, leaving 8 bases not matched to a gene. The CDR3 length is 15 residues. Looked up from germline, CDR1 is MNHNS and CDR2 is SASEGT. In nucleotides, the CDR3 is TGTGCCAGCAGTGAATCAAGACAGGGGTATAATGGCTACACCTTC. Amino acid sequence: CASSESRQGYNGYTF.

The chain is built from TRBV29-1 and TRBJ2-7; TRBD1 matches at 9 bases. The CDR3 consists of 18 residues. The junction had 21 bases not matched to a gene; V was cut back by 4 bases and J by 5 bases. Germline-derived CDR1 and CDR2 are SQVTM and ANQGSEA. In DNA, the CDR3 is TGCAGCGTTGGACCTCCAGGATTTGGGACAGGGCTTACCCACGAGCAGTACTTC. Translated, it gives CSVGPPGFGTGLTHEQYF.

The chain uses TRBV18 and TRBJ1-4; the D gene is possibly TRBD1 (6 bases). The ends were cut back, 6 bases at V and 1 base at J, with 18 bases in the middle. The CDR3 is 17 residues long. Germline CDR1 KGHSH, CDR2 LQKENI. The CDR3: CASSDGTGYRTNEKLFF. DNA for the CDR3: TGTGCCAGCTCTGATGGAACAGGGTATAGAACTAATGAAAAACTGTTTTTT.